This T cell receptor beta chain was profiled in a study of shared clonotypes between healthy human individuals. The naive CD8 subset, CD45RO-negative cells positively selected for CCR7, excluded terminally differentiated effector memory CD45RA+ cells. Each of the donors was a healthy adult who was HIV-negative and had not had a recent acute infection or vaccination. Germline assignment: CDR1 SQVTM and CDR2 ANQGSEA. This CDR3 contains 13 residues. V was clipped by 3 bases and J by 6 bases; unmatched bases: 3. Libraries were prepared by immunoSEQ multiplex PCR; TCRdb keeps only in-frame clonotypes and omits some of them. Of millions of clones in the sample, less than 95% were seen once.

The clonotype originates from a man between 18 and 29 years old in good health. Input material: naive CD8+ T cells sorted from blood. The rearrangement uses TRBV29-1 and TRBJ2-2; 8 bases are a match to TRBD1. The CDR3 DNA is TGCAGCGTTGATAAACAGGGGGCCGGGGAGCTGTTTTTT. Translated, it gives CSVDKQGAGELFF.